The next 32 T cell receptor beta chains were all read from a single sample in a study of cytomegalovirus exposure and HLA in healthy donors. PCR employed 60 Vbeta and 13 Jbeta primers. TCRdb keeps only in-frame clones here, not all; method: immunoSEQ multiplex PCR. The table has fewer than 150,000 clones, around 76% seen once. Sequencing used PBMCs. The origin of the receptors is a male donor in good health and CMV-seronegative.

In its sample, this clone was seen once. J is TRBJ1-6 and V is TRBV5-1; maybe TRBD1 (5 bases). There are 13 residues in the CDR3. Per the germline V gene, CDR1 is SGHRS and CDR2 is YFSETQ. With 4 bases removed from V and 13 bases from J, the gap between germline ends came to 15 bases. The chain's CDR3 is CASSQVPGVPLHF. CDR3 nucleotides: TGCGCCAGCAGCCAAGTTCCGGGGGTGCCCCTCCACTTT.

This rearrangement joins TRBV6-6 to TRBJ2-1; 11 bases line up with TRBD2. The length of the CDR3 is 15 residues. Germline V CDR1 and CDR2: MNHNY, SVGAGI (reference sequence). V shed 4 bases and J 8 bases; nucleotides not matched to a gene: 7. The CDR3 loop reads CASSLLLAGDDEQFF. The CDR3 region has the DNA TGTGCCAGCAGTTTATTACTAGCGGGAGATGATGAGCAGTTCTTC.

V gene TRBV6-1 combines with J gene TRBJ2-1, with 15 bases fitting TRBD2. With 4 bases clipped from V and 6 bases from J, the junction kept 4 bases outside the gene matches. Germline CDR1 MNHNS, CDR2 SASEGT. There are 16 residues in the CDR3. The CDR3, as DNA: TGTGCCAGCAGTGCAGGGACTAGCGGGGGGTTCAATGAGCAGTTCTTC. It codes for CASSAGTSGGFNEQFF.

The rearrangement links TRBV7-8 to TRBJ2-7; 11 nucleotides agree with TRBD1. The CDR3 has 12 amino acids. Germline V lookup: CDR1 SGHVS, CDR2 FQNEAQ. V was pared by 5 bases and J by 12 bases, with 6 bases of the junction left unmatched. The CDR3 sequence is CASSPDRGRWYF. The CDR3 nucleotides read TGTGCCAGCAGCCCGGACAGGGGGCGGTGGTACTTC.

This clone was counted between two and nine times. The rearrangement uses TRBV19 and TRBJ1-2, with D uncertain. V lost 9 bases to trimming and J lost 4 bases, with 12 bases between them. This CDR3 has 12 residues. CDR1 LNHDA and CDR2 SQIVND come from the germline V gene (reference sequence). CDR3 bases: TGTGCCAGCTCACTTTCCCCCTATGGCTACACCTTC. Encoded protein: CASSLSPYGYTF.

This clone was observed once. CDR3 DNA sequence: TGTGCCAGCAGCGTAGAACCGGGGGCGGGGGACACCATATATTTT. Protein: CASSVEPGAGDTIYF. This chain connects TRBV9 to TRBJ1-3; D is possibly TRBD1 (6 bases). Trimming shortened V by 0 bases and J by 8 bases, and 15 bases separated the two germline ends. The CDR3 length is 15 residues. Germline V gives CDR1 SGDLS, CDR2 YYNGEE.

In this sample, this clone turned up a few times. The chain carries TRBV13 and TRBJ2-5; D is unclear. This CDR3 is 16 amino acids long. The V end was cut by 5 bases, the J end by 5 bases, with 21 bases between. CDR1 PRHDT and CDR2 FYEKMQ come from the germline V gene (reference sequence). The CDR3 DNA reads TGTGCCAGCAGCCCGCCCGCAGGTTCACCCACGGAGACCCAGTACTTC. Protein product: CASSPPAGSPTETQYF.

V and J are TRBV4-3 and TRBJ1-2, with a weak D call TRBD1 (6 bases). The germline CDR1 and CDR2 sequences are LGHNA and YSLEER. The V gene lost 1 base and the J gene lost 4 bases, with 10 bases spanning the gap. This CDR3 region has 14 residues. In DNA form, the CDR3 reads TGCGCCAGCAGCCAAGCGAGGACAGTCTATGGCTACACCTTC. This codes for CASSQARTVYGYTF.

The V and J genes are TRBV10-3 and TRBJ2-5; TRBD2 aligns across 13 bases. Germline assignment: CDR1 ENHRY and CDR2 SYGVKD. The junction had 7 bases not matched to a gene; V was cut back by 8 bases and J by 4 bases. This CDR3 comprises 15 residues. The CDR3 DNA is TGTGCCATCGCGATGGGACTAGCGGGACGAGAGACCCAGTACTTC. It codes for CAIAMGLAGRETQYF.

V is TRBV14 and J is TRBJ2-7; D is perhaps TRBD1 (6 bases). The CDR3 contains 16 residues. V lost 4 bases and J 1 base, leaving 17 bases between the germline ends. CDR1 is SGHDN and CDR2 is FVKESK in the germline V gene. CDR3 in amino acids: CASSPKQGWASYEQYF. The DNA for the CDR3 is TGTGCCAGCAGCCCCAAACAGGGCTGGGCGTCCTACGAGCAGTACTTC.

This chain connects TRBV19 to TRBJ1-1, with TRBD1 identical over 7 bases. Germline CDR1 and CDR2: LNHDA and SQIVND (reference sequence). The J segment lost 6 bases and the V segment lost 5 bases, leaving 6 bases of the junction unmatched. The CDR3 is made up of 13 amino acids. The CDR3: CASSWQGDSEAFF. In DNA, the CDR3 is TGTGCCAGTAGTTGGCAGGGGGACTCTGAAGCTTTCTTT.

This clone occurred a few times. The chain recombines TRBV19 with TRBJ2-7; unclear D gene. The germline gives CDR1 LNHDA, CDR2 SQIVND (reference sequence). The ends were cut back, 2 bases at V and 3 bases at J, with 8 bases in the middle. This CDR3 spans 13 amino acids. The CDR3 DNA reads TGTGCCAGTAGTATAAGCGCCGGCTACGAGCAGTACTTC. Protein sequence: CASSISAGYEQYF.

The J gene is TRBJ2-1, the V gene TRBV19; 12 positions match TRBD2. The CDR3 is 14 amino acids. The J segment lost 7 bases and the V segment lost 7 bases, leaving 5 bases of the junction unmatched. Germline CDR1 LNHDA, CDR2 SQIVND (reference sequence). CDR3 in amino acids: CASTSGGAVNEQFF. Written as DNA, the CDR3 is TGTGCCAGTACTAGCGGGGGGGCTGTGAATGAGCAGTTCTTC.

The chain combines TRBV7-3 with TRBJ2-5; D is possibly TRBD2 (5 bases). From germline, CDR1 is SGHTA and CDR2 FQGTGA. The CDR3 is made up of 13 amino acids. Between the trimmed V and J ends, which lost 3 bases and 4 bases, there was a span of 9 bases. The CDR3 loop reads CASSFGVGETQYF. CDR3 nucleotide sequence: TGTGCCAGCAGCTTCGGGGTGGGAGAGACCCAGTACTTC.

V usage is TRBV30 and J usage is TRBJ2-7, with D tentatively TRBD1 (6 bases). There are 11 residues in the CDR3. The germline V gene has CDR1 GTSNPN and CDR2 SVGIG (reference sequence). V was pared by 1 base and J by 5 bases, with 6 bases between. The CDR3 DNA reads TGTGCCTGGAGTGACAGGGACGAGCAGTACTTC. Residues: CAWSDRDEQYF.

The chain is built from TRBV19 and TRBJ1-1; 8 nucleotides line up with TRBD1. The trim removed 1 base at V and 1 base at J, leaving 2 bases unmatched. The CDR3 extends over 15 amino acids. The germline gives CDR1 LNHDA, CDR2 SQIVND (reference sequence). In DNA form, the CDR3 reads TGTGCCAGTAGTATAGGCGGGACAGGGAACACTGAAGCTTTCTTT. This gives the protein CASSIGGTGNTEAFF.

This sequence joins TRBV10-3 and TRBJ2-7, with 9 nucleotides matching TRBD1. With V trimmed by 0 bases and J by 2 bases, 2 bases remained unmatched. Germline V gene data show CDR1 as ENHRY and CDR2 as SYGVKD. This CDR3 has 15 amino acids. CDR3 region: CAISESTGGPYEQYF. Written as DNA, the CDR3 is TGTGCCATCAGTGAGTCAACAGGGGGCCCCTACGAGCAGTACTTC.

The genes are TRBV10-1 and TRBJ2-7; D is possibly TRBD2 (5 bases). The CDR3 is 12 residues long. Germline V lookup: CDR1 WNHNN, CDR2 SYGVQD (reference sequence). V was trimmed by 9 bases and J by 2 bases, leaving 11 bases between them. In DNA form, the CDR3 reads TGCGCCAGTCAAGGGAGCACCTACGAGCAGTACTTC. The encoded protein is CASQGSTYEQYF.

J is TRBJ2-3 and V is TRBV29-1, with 10 bases matching TRBD2. Germline assignment: CDR1 SQVTM and CDR2 ANQGSEA. V lost 4 bases to trimming and J lost 2 bases; unmatched junction nucleotides: 6. This CDR3 has 15 amino acids. Written as DNA, the CDR3 is TGCAGCGTTGTGAGAGCGGGGGGGCTCACAGATACGCAGTATTTT. It specifies CSVVRAGGLTDTQYF.

The chain is built from TRBV25-1 and TRBJ2-2; 14 bases agree with TRBD2. Germline V gene data show CDR1 as MGHDK and CDR2 as SYGVNS. Trimming at V came to 3 bases and at J to 4 bases, leaving 1 base not matched to a gene. The CDR3 extends over 16 amino acids. CDR3 amino acids: CASSEGLAGATGELFF. For the CDR3, the DNA is TGTGCCAGCAGTGAGGGACTAGCGGGAGCCACCGGGGAGCTGTTTTTT.

The chain carries TRBV18 and TRBJ1-1; D is unclear. CDR1 is KGHSH, CDR2 LQKENI, per germline. The CDR3 sequence is 13 residues long. V shed 1 base and J shed 5 bases, with 8 bases lying between them. The CDR3 bases are TGTGCCAGCTCACCACGTTTAGTGACTGAAGCTTTCTTT. Protein: CASSPRLVTEAFF.

The chain recombines TRBV7-2 with TRBJ2-7; D might be TRBD1 (6 bases). This CDR3 comprises 13 residues. CDR1 SGHTA and CDR2 FQGNSA come from the germline V gene. V was clipped by 6 bases and J by 4 bases, with 13 bases between them. The CDR3, as DNA: TGTGCCAGCAGTCGGACAGTCTTATACGAGCAGTACTTC. It encodes CASSRTVLYEQYF.

This clone was picked up one time. The junction does not match germline at one end; this may be a read error. The chain couples TRBV7-7 to TRBJ2-7; 9 positions match TRBD2. Germline V gene data show CDR1 as SSHAT and CDR2 as FNYEAQ (reference sequence). The CDR3 has 18 residues. The CDR3 loop is CASSLIPRSAGGMDEQYF. The DNA for the CDR3 is TGTGCTAGCAGCTTAATCCCTCGTTCGGCGGGGGGGATGGACGAGCAGTACTTC. The complete variable domain, with remaining parts taken from reference TRBV7-7 and TRBJ2-7, reads GAGVSQSPRYKVTKRGQDVTLRCDPISSHATLYWYQQALGQGPEFLTYFNYEAQPDKSGLPSDRFSAERPEGSISTLTIQRTEQRDSAMYRCASSLIPRSAGGMDEQYFGPGTRLTVT.

About this clone itself: At one end, the junction sequence differs from germline, possibly due to a read error. This sequence joins TRBV7-7 and TRBJ2-5, with 7 bases fitting TRBD2. In germline, CDR1 is SSHAT, CDR2 FNYEAQ (reference sequence). The CDR3 length is 16 residues. CDR3 protein: CASSLASGGGGEAQYF. The CDR3 nucleotides read TGTGCTAGCAGCTTAGCGTCGGGCGGGGGTGGAGAGGCCCAGTACTTC.

This clone was detected only once. This sequence joins TRBV5-1 and TRBJ1-2; 10 nucleotides align to TRBD1. The CDR3 totals 16 residues. V lost 4 bases to trimming and J lost 0 bases; unmatched junction nucleotides: 6. Germline lookup yields CDR1 SGHRS and CDR2 YFSETQ. CDR3 residues: CASSTGQGGTNYGYTF. The CDR3 DNA reads as TGCGCCAGCAGCACCGGACAGGGGGGGACTAACTATGGCTACACCTTC. The entire variable domain, with the rest obtained from reference TRBV5-1 and TRBJ1-2, is as follows: KAGVTQTPRYLIKTRGQQVTLSCSPISGHRSVSWYQQTPGQGLQFLFEYFSETQRNKGNFPGRFSGRQFSNSRSEMNVSTLELGDSALYLCASSTGQGGTNYGYTFGSGTRLTVV.

The chain recombines TRBV30 with TRBJ2-7; 8 bases line up with TRBD2. V dropped 2 bases and J dropped 2; count of bases not matched to a gene: 2. The germline V gene has CDR1 GTSNPN and CDR2 SVGIG (reference sequence). The CDR3 contains 13 residues. CDR3 sequence: CAWSPGRAYEQYF. The CDR3 nucleotides read TGTGCCTGGAGTCCCGGGAGGGCCTACGAGCAGTACTTC.

The CDR3 nucleotides are TGTGCCAGCAGCCAGGACAGGGCTGGGGCCAACGTCCTGACTTTC. Its translation: CASSQDRAGANVLTF. The V and J genes are TRBV9 and TRBJ2-6; 8 nucleotides match TRBD1. This CDR3 spans 15 amino acids. The V gene end was trimmed by 4 bases and the J gene end by 2 bases; junction bases not matched to a gene: 2. Germline V gene data show CDR1 as SGDLS and CDR2 as YYNGEE.

There are a few counts of this clone. V is TRBV2 and J is TRBJ2-1; 8 bases fit TRBD2. Germline V gives CDR1 SNHLY, CDR2 FYNNEI. V was clipped by 0 bases and J by 9 bases; unmatched bases: 7. This CDR3 is built from 15 residues. CDR3 in amino acids: CASSEAGAGEVEQFF. The CDR3 DNA sequence: TGTGCCAGCAGTGAAGCGGGAGCGGGAGAGGTTGAGCAGTTCTTC.

This clone was counted a single time. The chain has TRBV10-3 and TRBJ2-5; perhaps TRBD2 as D (5 bases). The V and J ends lost 9 bases and 4 bases respectively, with 9 bases between them. The CDR3 is 11 amino acids. Germline V gives CDR1 ENHRY, CDR2 SYGVKD. The CDR3: CAIGLRETQYF. CDR3 coding DNA: TGTGCCATTGGACTGCGAGAGACCCAGTACTTC.

The DNA of the CDR3 is TGTGCCAGCAGGTGGGCTAGCGGGGTCGCAGATACGCAGTATTTT. It is translated as CASRWASGVADTQYF. The chain recombines TRBV2 with TRBJ2-3; 9 nucleotides line up with TRBD2. Germline lookup yields CDR1 SNHLY and CDR2 FYNNEI. The CDR3 totals 15 residues. The V and J ends lost 6 bases and 4 bases, in that order; junction bases with no gene match: 8.

The V and J genes are TRBV7-3 and TRBJ1-1, with D perhaps TRBD1 (6 bases). The CDR3 spans 14 residues. V lost 5 bases to trimming and J lost 1 base, with 11 bases between them. Germline CDR1 is SGHTA and CDR2 is FQGTGA. CDR3 coding DNA: TGTGCCAGCAGCCCGGGACACTCGAACACTGAAGCTTTCTTT. Amino acids: CASSPGHSNTEAFF.

The V call is TRBV6-5, the J call TRBJ2-1, with a weak D call TRBD2 (6 bases). Trimming removed 10 bases from V and 3 bases from J, with 13 bases in between. This CDR3 contains 13 residues. Germline V CDR1 and CDR2: MNHEY, SVGAGI. For the CDR3, the DNA is TGTGCCACCAATAAGGGAGGCTACAATGAGCAGTTCTTC. Residues: CATNKGGYNEQFF.